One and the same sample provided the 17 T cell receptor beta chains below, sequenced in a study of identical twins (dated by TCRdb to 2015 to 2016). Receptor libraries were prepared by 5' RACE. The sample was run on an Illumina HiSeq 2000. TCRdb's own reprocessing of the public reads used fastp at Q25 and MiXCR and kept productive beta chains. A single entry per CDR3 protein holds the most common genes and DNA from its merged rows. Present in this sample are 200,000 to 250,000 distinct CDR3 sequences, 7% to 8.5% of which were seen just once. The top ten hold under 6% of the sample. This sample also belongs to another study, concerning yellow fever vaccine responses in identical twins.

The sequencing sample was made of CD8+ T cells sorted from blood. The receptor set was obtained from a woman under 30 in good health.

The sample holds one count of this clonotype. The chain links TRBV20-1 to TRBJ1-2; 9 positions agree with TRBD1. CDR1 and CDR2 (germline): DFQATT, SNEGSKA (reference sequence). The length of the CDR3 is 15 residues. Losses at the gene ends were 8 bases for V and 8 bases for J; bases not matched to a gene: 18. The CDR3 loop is CSQKNPGTGIFGYTF. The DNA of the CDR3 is TGCAGTCAAAAGAACCCGGGGACAGGGATTTTCGGCTACACCTTC.

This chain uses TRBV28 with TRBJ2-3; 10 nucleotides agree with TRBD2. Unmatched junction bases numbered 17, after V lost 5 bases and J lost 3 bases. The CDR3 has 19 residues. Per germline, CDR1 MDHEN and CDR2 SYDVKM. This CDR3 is CASSPQEGLAGDWTDTQYF. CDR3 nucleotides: TGTGCCAGCAGTCCGCAGGAGGGGCTAGCGGGAGATTGGACAGATACGCAGTATTTT.

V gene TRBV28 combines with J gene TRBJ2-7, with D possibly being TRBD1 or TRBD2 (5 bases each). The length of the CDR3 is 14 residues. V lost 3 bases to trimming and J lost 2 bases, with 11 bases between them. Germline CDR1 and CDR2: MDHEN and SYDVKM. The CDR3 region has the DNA TGTGCCAGCAGTTTTAAGGGGAGACCCTACGAGCAGTACGTC. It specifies CASSFKGRPYEQYV.

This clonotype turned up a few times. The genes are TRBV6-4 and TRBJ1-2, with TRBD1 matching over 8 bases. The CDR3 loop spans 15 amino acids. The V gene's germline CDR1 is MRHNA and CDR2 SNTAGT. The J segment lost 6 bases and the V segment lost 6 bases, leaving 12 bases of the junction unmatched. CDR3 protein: CASRSRGQSVNGYTF. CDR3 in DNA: TGTGCCAGCAGATCCAGGGGGCAAAGCGTTAATGGCTACACCTTC.

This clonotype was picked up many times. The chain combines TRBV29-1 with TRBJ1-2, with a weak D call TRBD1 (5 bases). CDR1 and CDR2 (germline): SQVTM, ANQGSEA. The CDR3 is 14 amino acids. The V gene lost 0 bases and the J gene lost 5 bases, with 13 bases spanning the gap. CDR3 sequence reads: CSVEEVRTLYGYTF. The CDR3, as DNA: TGCAGCGTTGAAGAAGTAAGGACACTGTATGGCTACACCTTC.

In DNA, the CDR3 is TGTGCCAGCAACCGGGACAGTAGCACAGATACGCAGTATTTT. Translation: CASNRDSSTDTQYF. This chain uses TRBV9 with TRBJ2-3; 7 bases are shared with TRBD1. After removal of 6 bases from V and 0 bases from J, the junction contained 4 bases not matched to a gene. Germline V gene sequence: CDR1 SGDLS, CDR2 YYNGEE. The CDR3 totals 14 residues.

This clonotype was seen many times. Here the CDR3 reads CATSTSRSADYEQYF. CDR3 in DNA: TGTGCCACCAGCACCTCTCGGTCAGCTGACTACGAGCAGTACTTC. V gene TRBV15 combines with J gene TRBJ2-7; D gene uncertain. The V end was cut by 4 bases, the J end by 3 bases, with 16 bases between. The CDR3 covers 15 residues. CDR1 LNHNV and CDR2 YYDKDF come from the germline V gene (reference sequence).

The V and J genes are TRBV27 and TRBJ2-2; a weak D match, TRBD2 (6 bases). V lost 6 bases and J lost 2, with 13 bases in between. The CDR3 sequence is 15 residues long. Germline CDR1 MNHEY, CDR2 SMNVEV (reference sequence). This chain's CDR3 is CASSLGLLNTGELFF. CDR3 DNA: TGTGCCAGCAGCCTGGGACTTCTTAACACCGGGGAGCTGTTTTTT.

DNA for the CDR3: TGCGCCAGCAGTGAGTGGGGCCCGAGGGATACGCAGTATTTT. This gives the protein CASSEWGPRDTQYF. The chain is built from TRBV10-2 and TRBJ2-3, with D possibly matching TRBD1 (5 bases). Germline loops: CDR1 WSHSY, CDR2 SAAADI. The CDR3 consists of 14 residues. V was pared by 1 base and J by 6 bases, with 11 bases between.

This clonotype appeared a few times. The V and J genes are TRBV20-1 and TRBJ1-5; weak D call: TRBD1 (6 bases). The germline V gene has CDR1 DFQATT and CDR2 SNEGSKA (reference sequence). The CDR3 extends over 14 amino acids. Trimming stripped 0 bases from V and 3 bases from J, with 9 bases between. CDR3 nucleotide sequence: TGCAGTGCTAGAGATGGGACATTCAATCAGCCCCAGCATTTT. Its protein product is CSARDGTFNQPQHF.

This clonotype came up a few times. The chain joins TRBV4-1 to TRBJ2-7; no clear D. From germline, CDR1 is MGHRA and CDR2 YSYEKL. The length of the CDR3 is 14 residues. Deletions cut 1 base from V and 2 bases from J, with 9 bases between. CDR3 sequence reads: CASSQVPGTYEQYV. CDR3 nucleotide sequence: TGCGCCAGCAGCCAAGTCCCCGGAACCTACGAGCAGTACGTC.

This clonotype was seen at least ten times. This CDR3 is CASRKNTGELFF. The CDR3 DNA sequence: TGTGCCAGCAGGAAAAACACCGGGGAGCTGTTTTTT. This chain joins TRBV9 and TRBJ2-2; no definite D call. CDR3 length: 12 amino acids. Germline values: CDR1 SGDLS, CDR2 YYNGEE. V shed 5 bases and J shed 2 bases, with 4 bases lying between them.

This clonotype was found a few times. The CDR3 coding sequence is TGTGCCAGCAACAGGGGGTCCACTGAAGCTTTCTTT. Its translation: CASNRGSTEAFF. The chain links TRBV25-1 to TRBJ1-1, with 8 positions matching TRBD1. The germline gives CDR1 MGHDK, CDR2 SYGVNS. Trimming cost V 7 bases and J 4 bases; bases outside gene matches: 2. CDR3 size: 12 residues.

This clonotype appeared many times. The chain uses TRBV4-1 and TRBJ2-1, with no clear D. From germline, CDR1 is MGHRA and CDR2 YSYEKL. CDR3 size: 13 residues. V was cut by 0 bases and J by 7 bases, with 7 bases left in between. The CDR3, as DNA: TGCGCCAGCAGCCAAGACGGGTGGAATGAGCAGTTCTTC. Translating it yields CASSQDGWNEQFF.

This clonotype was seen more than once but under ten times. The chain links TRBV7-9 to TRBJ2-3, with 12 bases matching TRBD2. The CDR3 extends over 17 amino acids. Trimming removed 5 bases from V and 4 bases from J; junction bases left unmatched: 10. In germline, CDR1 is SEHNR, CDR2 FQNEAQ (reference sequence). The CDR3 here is CASSPATSGGPADTQYF. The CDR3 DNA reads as TGTGCCAGCAGCCCCGCAACTAGCGGGGGGCCCGCAGATACGCAGTATTTT.

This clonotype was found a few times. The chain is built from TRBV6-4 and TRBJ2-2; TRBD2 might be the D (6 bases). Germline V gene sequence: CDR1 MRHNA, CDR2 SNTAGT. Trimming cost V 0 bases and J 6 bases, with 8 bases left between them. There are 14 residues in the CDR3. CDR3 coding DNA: TGTGCCAGCAGTGACTCGGCGGGGCCCGGGGAGCTGTTTTTT. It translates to CASSDSAGPGELFF.

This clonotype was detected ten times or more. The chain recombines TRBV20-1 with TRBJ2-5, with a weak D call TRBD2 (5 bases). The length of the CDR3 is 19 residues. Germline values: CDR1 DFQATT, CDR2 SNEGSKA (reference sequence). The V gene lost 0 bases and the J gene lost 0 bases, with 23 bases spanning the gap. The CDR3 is CSARDLEVGPAAYQETQYF. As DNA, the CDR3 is TGCAGTGCTAGAGATCTCGAAGTGGGTCCAGCGGCTTACCAAGAGACCCAGTACTTC.